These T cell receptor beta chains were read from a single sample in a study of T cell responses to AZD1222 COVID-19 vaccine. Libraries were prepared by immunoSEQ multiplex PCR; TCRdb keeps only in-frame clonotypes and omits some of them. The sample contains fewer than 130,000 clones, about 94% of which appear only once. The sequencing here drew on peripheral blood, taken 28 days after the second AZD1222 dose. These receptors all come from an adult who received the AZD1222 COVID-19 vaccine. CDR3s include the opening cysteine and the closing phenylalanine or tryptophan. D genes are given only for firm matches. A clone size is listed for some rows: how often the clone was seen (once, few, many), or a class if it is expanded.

CDR3 protein: CASSIQGGQPQHF; CDR3 DNA: TGTGCCAGTAGTATACAGGGGGGACAGCCCCAGCATTTT; V gene: TRBV19; D gene: TRBD1; J gene: TRBJ1-5; CDR3 length: 13; clone size: -
CDR3 protein: CASSLRWGNQPQHF; CDR3 DNA: TGTGCCAGCAGCCTACGGTGGGGCAACCAGCCCCAGCATTTT; V gene: TRBV7-2; D gene: -; J gene: TRBJ1-5; CDR3 length: 14; clone size: -
CDR3 protein: CASSPLQGGTRGYTF; CDR3 DNA: TGTGCCAGCAGCCCCCTCCAGGGGGGTACGAGGGGCTACACCTTC; V gene: TRBV7-6; D gene: TRBD1; J gene: TRBJ1-2; CDR3 length: 15; clone size: -
CDR3 protein: CASSIRPGGPQETQYF; CDR3 DNA: TGTGCCAGTAGTATCCGGCCGGGAGGCCCCCAAGAGACCCAGTACTTC; V gene: TRBV19; D gene: TRBD2; J gene: TRBJ2-5; CDR3 length: 16; clone size: -
CDR3 protein: CASSSGPLYAYGYTF; CDR3 DNA: TGCGCCAGCAGTTCCGGGCCTCTCTACGCCTATGGCTACACCTTC; V gene: TRBV4-1; D gene: -; J gene: TRBJ1-2; CDR3 length: 15; clone size: -
CDR3 protein: CASSPAGLSSRTGELFF; CDR3 DNA: TGCGCCAGCAGCCCCGCGGGACTTAGCTCGAGGACCGGGGAGCTGTTTTTT; V gene: TRBV4-1; D gene: -; J gene: TRBJ2-2; CDR3 length: 17; clone size: -
CDR3 protein: CASSLFISDLGNSPLHF; CDR3 DNA: TGTGCCAGCAGCTTATTTATCTCGGACCTGGGTAATTCACCCCTCCACTTT; V gene: TRBV7-2; D gene: -; J gene: TRBJ1-6; CDR3 length: 17; clone size: -
CDR3 protein: CASSPFGTVYNEQFF; CDR3 DNA: TGTGCCAGCAGCCCCTTCGGGACAGTCTACAATGAGCAGTTCTTC; V gene: TRBV5-6; D gene: TRBD1; J gene: TRBJ2-1; CDR3 length: 15; clone size: -
CDR3 protein: CASSDSSLPTDTQYF; CDR3 DNA: TGTGCCAGCAGTGATTCTAGCCTTCCCACAGATACGCAGTATTTT; V gene: TRBV6-1; D gene: -; J gene: TRBJ2-3; CDR3 length: 15; clone size: -
CDR3 protein: CASKETGYGYTF; CDR3 DNA: TGTGCCAGCAAGGAGACGGGCTATGGCTACACCTTC; V gene: TRBV6-5; D gene: -; J gene: TRBJ1-2; CDR3 length: 12; clone size: once
CDR3 protein: CASSSQGVGVGYGYTF; CDR3 DNA: TGCGCCAGCAGCTCGCAGGGAGTGGGCGTAGGTTATGGCTACACCTTC; V gene: TRBV5-1; D gene: -; J gene: TRBJ1-2; CDR3 length: 16; clone size: -
CDR3 protein: CASSQSGGGYNEQFF; CDR3 DNA: TGTGCCAGCAGCCAAAGCGGGGGTGGCTACAATGAGCAGTTCTTC; V gene: TRBV7-9; D gene: TRBD2; J gene: TRBJ2-1; CDR3 length: 15; clone size: -
CDR3 protein: CASSYEAGTEAFF; CDR3 DNA: TGTGCCAGCAGTTACGAGGCAGGGACTGAAGCTTTCTTT; V gene: TRBV6-5; D gene: -; J gene: TRBJ1-1; CDR3 length: 13; clone size: -
CDR3 protein: CASSSSTTGDYGYTF; CDR3 DNA: TGTGCCAGCAGCTCAAGCACAACAGGGGACTATGGCTACACCTTC; V gene: TRBV11-2; D gene: TRBD1; J gene: TRBJ1-2; CDR3 length: 15; clone size: -
CDR3 protein: CASSPRRGYMNTEAFF; CDR3 DNA: TGTGCCAGCTCACCCCGCAGGGGCTACATGAACACTGAAGCTTTCTTT; V gene: TRBV18; D gene: -; J gene: TRBJ1-1; CDR3 length: 16; clone size: -
CDR3 protein: CASSYFGQGQSYGYTF; CDR3 DNA: TGTGCCAGCAGTTACTTTGGACAGGGACAATCCTATGGCTACACCTTC; V gene: TRBV6-5; D gene: TRBD1; J gene: TRBJ1-2; CDR3 length: 16; clone size: -
CDR3 protein: CASNEGGYTDTQYF; CDR3 DNA: TGCGCCAGCAACGAGGGGGGTTACACAGATACGCAGTATTTT; V gene: TRBV5-1; D gene: -; J gene: TRBJ2-3; CDR3 length: 14; clone size: once
CDR3 protein: CASSPGQGAFTGELFF; CDR3 DNA: TGTGCCAGCAGCCCTGGACAGGGGGCTTTCACCGGGGAGCTGTTTTTT; V gene: TRBV7-9; D gene: TRBD1; J gene: TRBJ2-2; CDR3 length: 16; clone size: -
CDR3 protein: CASSYSKGTEAFF; CDR3 DNA: TGTGCCAGCAGTTACTCGAAGGGAACTGAAGCTTTCTTT; V gene: TRBV6-5; D gene: -; J gene: TRBJ1-1; CDR3 length: 13; clone size: -
CDR3 protein: CASSQEWDQPQHF; CDR3 DNA: TGTGCCAGCAGCCAAGAGTGGGATCAGCCCCAGCATTTT; V gene: TRBV3-1/TRBV3-2; D gene: -; J gene: TRBJ1-5; CDR3 length: 13; clone size: -
CDR3 protein: CASGTGDSGNTIYF; CDR3 DNA: TGTGCTAGTGGGACAGGGGACTCTGGAAACACCATATATTTT; V gene: TRBV12-5; D gene: TRBD1; J gene: TRBJ1-3; CDR3 length: 14; clone size: -
CDR3 protein: CASSFTGYYEQYF; CDR3 DNA: TGTGCCAGCAGTTTTACAGGCTACTACGAGCAGTACTTC; V gene: TRBV27; D gene: -; J gene: TRBJ2-7; CDR3 length: 13; clone size: -
CDR3 protein: CASSQSRLAGGTDTQYF; CDR3 DNA: TGTGCCAGCAGTCAAAGCCGACTAGCGGGGGGCACAGATACGCAGTATTTT; V gene: TRBV2; D gene: TRBD2; J gene: TRBJ2-3; CDR3 length: 17; clone size: -
CDR3 protein: CASSLAGVPTDTQYF; CDR3 DNA: TGTGCCAGCTCACTAGCGGGGGTACCCACAGATACGCAGTATTTT; V gene: TRBV18; D gene: TRBD2; J gene: TRBJ2-3; CDR3 length: 15; clone size: -
CDR3 protein: CATRDRVGTEAFF; CDR3 DNA: TGTGCCACTCGGGACAGGGTAGGAACTGAAGCTTTCTTT; V gene: TRBV24-1; D gene: TRBD1; J gene: TRBJ1-1; CDR3 length: 13; clone size: -
CDR3 protein: CASSQVGYNSPLHF; CDR3 DNA: TGTGCCAGCAGCCAAGTAGGGTATAATTCACCCCTCCACTTT; V gene: TRBV3-1/TRBV3-2; D gene: -; J gene: TRBJ1-6; CDR3 length: 14; clone size: -
CDR3 protein: CASSVGTALGDGYTF; CDR3 DNA: TGCGCCAGCAGTGTGGGGACAGCCCTTGGAGATGGCTACACCTTC; V gene: TRBV10-2; D gene: TRBD1; J gene: TRBJ1-2; CDR3 length: 15; clone size: -
CDR3 protein: CAWSGTSGAYNEQFF; CDR3 DNA: TGTGCCTGGAGTGGGACTAGCGGGGCCTACAATGAGCAGTTCTTC; V gene: TRBV30; D gene: TRBD2; J gene: TRBJ2-1; CDR3 length: 15; clone size: -
CDR3 protein: CAIQRDRGYTGELFF; CDR3 DNA: TGCGCCATCCAAAGGGACAGGGGATACACCGGGGAGCTGTTTTTT; V gene: TRBV5-1; D gene: TRBD1; J gene: TRBJ2-2; CDR3 length: 15; clone size: -
CDR3 protein: CASSEWASGTYNEQFF; CDR3 DNA: TGCGCCAGCAGTGAGTGGGCTAGCGGGACTTACAATGAGCAGTTCTTC; V gene: TRBV10-1; D gene: TRBD2; J gene: TRBJ2-1; CDR3 length: 16; clone size: -
CDR3 protein: CASSLLSGSSKDIQYF; CDR3 DNA: TGCGCCAGCAGCCTTCTAAGCGGGAGCAGTAAGGACATTCAGTACTTC; V gene: TRBV5-1; D gene: TRBD2; J gene: TRBJ2-4; CDR3 length: 16; clone size: -
CDR3 protein: CASSEFLGEAFF; CDR3 DNA: TGTGCCAGCAGTGAATTCCTAGGGGAAGCTTTCTTT; V gene: TRBV6-1; D gene: -; J gene: TRBJ1-1; CDR3 length: 12; clone size: -
CDR3 protein: CASSYSTDNSPLHF; CDR3 DNA: TGTGCCAGCAGTTACTCGACAGATAATTCACCCCTCCACTTT; V gene: TRBV6-5; D gene: -; J gene: TRBJ1-6; CDR3 length: 14; clone size: -
CDR3 protein: CASTPPSGNTIYF; CDR3 DNA: TGTGCCAGCACCCCACCCTCTGGAAACACCATATATTTT; V gene: TRBV7-9; D gene: -; J gene: TRBJ1-3; CDR3 length: 13; clone size: -
CDR3 protein: CASSSYSTNEKLFF; CDR3 DNA: TGTGCCAGCAGTTCATATTCAACTAATGAAAAACTGTTTTTT; V gene: TRBV27; D gene: -; J gene: TRBJ1-4; CDR3 length: 14; clone size: -
CDR3 protein: CASIGEKLFF; CDR3 DNA: TGTGCCAGCATAGGGGAAAAACTGTTTTTT; V gene: TRBV28; D gene: -; J gene: TRBJ1-4; CDR3 length: 10; clone size: -
CDR3 protein: CASSTGTSGGNKETQYF; CDR3 DNA: TGTGCCAGCAGCACGGGGACTAGCGGGGGCAATAAAGAGACCCAGTACTTC; V gene: TRBV7-9; D gene: TRBD2; J gene: TRBJ2-5; CDR3 length: 17; clone size: -
CDR3 protein: CASSQDSSNTGELFF; CDR3 DNA: TGTGCCAGCAGCCAAGATTCTTCGAACACCGGGGAGCTGTTTTTT; V gene: TRBV4-2; D gene: -; J gene: TRBJ2-2; CDR3 length: 15; clone size: -
CDR3 protein: CAISDGLPNTGELFF; CDR3 DNA: TGTGCCATCAGTGATGGACTACCGAACACCGGGGAGCTGTTTTTT; V gene: TRBV10-3; D gene: -; J gene: TRBJ2-2; CDR3 length: 15; clone size: -
CDR3 protein: CASSPVGQGHSPLHF; CDR3 DNA: TGTGCCAGCAGCCCTGTGGGACAGGGCCATTCACCCCTCCACTTT; V gene: TRBV7-9; D gene: TRBD1; J gene: TRBJ1-6; CDR3 length: 15; clone size: -